One and the same sample provided the 26 T cell receptor beta chains below, sequenced in a study of shared clonotypes between healthy human individuals. TCRdb keeps only in-frame clones here, not all; method: immunoSEQ multiplex PCR. The sample includes about 2 million clones, about 94% seen only once; the top ten take around 1.1%. The naive CD8 subset, CD45RO-negative cells positively selected for CCR7, excluded terminally differentiated effector memory CD45RA+ cells. The specimen was naive CD8+ T cells sorted from blood. The receptors were sampled from a young man in good health.

The chain employs TRBV7-9 and TRBJ2-1; D is possibly TRBD2 (5 bases). Germline-derived CDR1 and CDR2 are SEHNR and FQNEAQ (reference sequence). Trimming shortened V by 0 bases and J by 9 bases, and 9 bases separated the two germline ends. This CDR3 comprises 13 residues. The CDR3 DNA follows: TGTGCCAGCAGCTTAGCGCCGGGGATTGAGCAGTTCTTC. Translating it yields CASSLAPGIEQFF.

CDR3 in amino acids: CASMWGMRTGELFF. CDR3 nucleotides: TGTGCCAGTATGTGGGGGATGCGCACCGGGGAGCTGTTTTTT. The rearrangement uses TRBV19 and TRBJ2-2; D assignment may be TRBD1 or TRBD2 (5 bases each). Germline values: CDR1 LNHDA, CDR2 SQIVND (reference sequence). V lost 7 bases to trimming and J lost 4 bases, with 13 bases between them. There are 14 residues in the CDR3.

This chain links TRBV6-5 with TRBJ1-6, with a possible D match to TRBD1 (6 bases). V dropped 6 bases and J dropped 5 bases, with 14 bases sitting between them. This CDR3 has 15 amino acids. CDR1 is MNHEY, CDR2 SVGAGI, per germline. CDR3 amino acids: CASRGGQGNNSPLHF. As DNA, the CDR3 is TGTGCCAGCAGGGGGGGGCAGGGAAATAATTCACCCCTCCACTTT.

Concerning this clone: The same CDR3 also results from other DNA sequences found in this sample. The CDR3 sequence: CASSSLGNQPQHF. The CDR3 region has the DNA TGTGCCAGCAGTTCCCTCGGGAATCAGCCCCAGCATTTT. This chain uses TRBV27 with TRBJ1-5; no clear D. V lost 4 bases and J lost 4, with 8 bases in between. Germline values: CDR1 MNHEY, CDR2 SMNVEV (reference sequence). This CDR3 comprises 13 residues.

The J gene is TRBJ1-1, the V gene TRBV30, with a weak D call TRBD1 (5 bases). This CDR3 is built from 11 residues. V was pared by 7 bases and J by 1 base, with 7 bases between. The V gene's germline CDR1 is GTSNPN and CDR2 SVGIG (reference sequence). The CDR3 sequence: CASGGNTEAFF. The CDR3 nucleotides are TGTGCCTCTGGGGGGAACACTGAAGCTTTCTTT.

The chain employs TRBV2 and TRBJ2-1; 12 bases are shared with TRBD2. This CDR3 comprises 14 residues. Germline lookup yields CDR1 SNHLY and CDR2 FYNNEI. Unmatched junction bases numbered 7, after V lost 8 bases and J lost 8 bases. CDR3 nucleotide sequence: TGTGCCAGCTCTAGCGGGGGGGAAGTATATGAGCAGTTCTTC. It translates to CASSSGGEVYEQFF.

The chain couples TRBV2 to TRBJ2-2, with unresolved D. The germline V gene encodes CDR1 SNHLY and CDR2 FYNNEI. V lost 9 bases and J lost 0, with 5 bases in between. This CDR3 is built from 12 residues. The CDR3 reads CARTSNTGELFF. CDR3 nucleotide sequence: TGTGCCAGAACTTCGAACACCGGGGAGCTGTTTTTT.

The gene calls are TRBV29-1 and TRBJ2-2; D is unclear. CDR3 size: 12 residues. The germline gives CDR1 SQVTM, CDR2 ANQGSEA. Trimming stripped 1 base from V and 6 bases from J, with 6 bases between. The CDR3 region has the DNA TGCAGCGTTGAAGGGACCCCCGGGGAGCTGTTTTTT. Its protein product is CSVEGTPGELFF.

V gene TRBV19 combines with J gene TRBJ2-3, with D tentatively TRBD2 (5 bases). The CDR3 consists of 15 residues. Germline V gives CDR1 LNHDA, CDR2 SQIVND (reference sequence). Trimming removed 1 base at V and 4 bases at J, with 12 bases between. CDR3 sequence (DNA): TGTGCCAGTAGTATAGCGTGGAGGTTCCCAGATACGCAGTATTTT. Its protein is CASSIAWRFPDTQYF.

The chain has TRBV5-5 and TRBJ2-7; 7 positions agree with TRBD1. Looked up from germline, CDR1 is SGHKS and CDR2 is YYEKEE (reference sequence). The CDR3 is 14 amino acids. J gave up 3 bases and V 4 bases, and 7 bases lay outside the gene matches. The CDR3 sequence: CASSGQDAFYEQYF. In DNA, the CDR3 is TGTGCCAGCAGCGGACAGGACGCCTTCTACGAGCAGTACTTC.

The rearrangement uses TRBV4-1 and TRBJ2-2; D perhaps matches TRBD2 (6 bases). Trimming shortened V by 5 bases and J by 1 base, and 17 bases separated the two germline ends. CDR1 MGHRA and CDR2 YSYEKL come from the germline V gene. The CDR3 runs to 17 residues. CDR3 loop: CASSGPRAGLNTGELFF. CDR3 in DNA: TGCGCCAGCAGCGGACCGAGGGCGGGACTGAACACCGGGGAGCTGTTTTTT.

To note about this clone: Other DNA sequences of this sample code for an identical CDR3. The rearrangement uses TRBV6-6 and TRBJ1-1; maybe TRBD1 (5 bases). Looked up from germline, CDR1 is MNHNY and CDR2 is SVGAGI (reference sequence). This CDR3 is 13 amino acids long. The ends were cut back, 2 bases at V and 3 bases at J, with 7 bases in the middle. The CDR3 reads CASSYRGDTEAFF. The DNA of the CDR3 is TGTGCCAGCAGTTACCGAGGGGACACTGAAGCTTTCTTT.

V gene TRBV5-1 combines with J gene TRBJ2-7; D is unresolved. The CDR3 is made up of 17 amino acids. From germline, CDR1 is SGHRS and CDR2 YFSETQ. Trimming removed 0 bases at V and 0 bases at J, with 16 bases between. The chain's CDR3 is CASSLDYLRLSSYEQYF. In DNA form, the CDR3 reads TGCGCCAGCAGCTTGGACTATTTGAGGTTGAGCTCCTACGAGCAGTACTTC.

V and J are TRBV11-2 and TRBJ2-5; 7 positions agree with TRBD1. The CDR3 runs 15 residues. In germline, CDR1 is SGHAT, CDR2 FQNNGV. V lost 4 bases and J lost 5; bases outside the gene matches: 10. The CDR3 coding sequence is TGTGCCAGCAGCTCCGTCGAGGGGGCGCGGGAGACCCAGTACTTC. Translating gives CASSSVEGARETQYF. The variable domain in full, completed from reference TRBV11-2 and TRBJ2-5, reads EAGVAQSPRYKIIEKRQSVAFWCNPISGHATLYWYQQILGQGPKLLIQFQNNGVVDDSQLPKDRFSAERLKGVDSTLKIQPAKLEDSAVYLCASSSVEGARETQYFGPGTRLLVL.

The chain carries TRBV5-6 and TRBJ1-2, with D possibly being TRBD1 (6 bases). This CDR3 region has 14 residues. Trimming left V 0 bases short and J 4 bases short, with 10 bases between. Germline V gene data show CDR1 as SGHDT and CDR2 as YYEEEE. CDR3 DNA sequence: TGTGCCAGCAGCTTGGCACAGGGAGCCTATGGCTACACCTTC. The encoded protein is CASSLAQGAYGYTF.

The J gene is TRBJ2-7, the V gene TRBV2; D unclear. Trimming cost V 5 bases and J 6 bases, with 8 bases left between them. This CDR3 is 11 amino acids long. The germline gives CDR1 SNHLY, CDR2 FYNNEI. The CDR3 spells CASSSLPEQYF. CDR3 nucleotide sequence: TGTGCCAGCAGTTCCCTCCCCGAGCAGTACTTC.

This chain joins TRBV6-5 and TRBJ2-5, with D possibly matching TRBD1 (6 bases). The CDR3 sequence is 13 residues long. Per the germline V gene, CDR1 is MNHEY and CDR2 is SVGAGI. Trimming left V 1 base short and J 7 bases short, with 10 bases between. CDR3 amino acids: CASSYFEGVTQYF. In nucleotides, the CDR3 is TGTGCCAGCAGTTACTTCGAGGGGGTGACCCAGTACTTC.

The chain is built from TRBV28 and TRBJ1-1; no reliable D call. The CDR3 sequence is 13 residues long. The V end lost 1 base, the J end lost 8 bases, and 11 bases lay between the germline ends. Germline V gives CDR1 MDHEN, CDR2 SYDVKM. The CDR3 sequence is CASSLYDTGEAFF. The CDR3, as DNA: TGTGCCAGCAGTTTATACGACACGGGCGAAGCTTTCTTT.

The chain is built from TRBV4-1 and TRBJ2-7, with TRBD1 matching over 9 bases. Germline trimming cut 0 bases from V and 5 bases from J; bases unmatched to any gene: 2. The CDR3 consists of 14 residues. CDR1 is MGHRA and CDR2 is YSYEKL in the germline V gene. The CDR3 region is CASSQETGGNEQYF. Here the CDR3 DNA reads TGCGCCAGCAGCCAAGAAACAGGGGGCAACGAGCAGTACTTC.

The rearrangement uses TRBV15 and TRBJ1-2; D is unresolved. Germline V CDR1 and CDR2: LNHNV, YYDKDF (reference sequence). Trimming shortened V by 0 bases and J by 4 bases, and 6 bases separated the two germline ends. This CDR3 is built from 13 residues. As DNA, the CDR3 is TGTGCCACCAGCAGAGATAATTCCTATGGCTACACCTTC. Its translation: CATSRDNSYGYTF.

This chain connects TRBV27 to TRBJ2-7; D is undetermined. This CDR3 comprises 13 residues. V was trimmed by 5 bases and J by 4 bases, leaving 12 bases between them. The germline gives CDR1 MNHEY, CDR2 SMNVEV (reference sequence). The CDR3 DNA reads TGTGCCAGCAGTAGCGTTCGAGCTTACGAGCAGTACTTC. This translates into CASSSVRAYEQYF.

A few counts support this clone. The rearrangement links TRBV5-4 to TRBJ1-5; TRBD1 agrees at 9 bases. The CDR3 is 15 residues long. Germline CDR1 reads SGHNT; CDR2 reads YYREEE (reference sequence). V gave up 4 bases and J gave up 3 bases; unmatched junction bases: 5. As DNA, the CDR3 is TGTGCCAGCAGCCCGGGGACAGGGCACAATCAGCCCCAGCATTTT. Residues: CASSPGTGHNQPQHF.

V gene TRBV7-9 combines with J gene TRBJ1-2; TRBD1 matches at 7 bases. The germline V gene has CDR1 SEHNR and CDR2 FQNEAQ (reference sequence). V lost 4 bases to trimming and J lost 8 bases; unmatched junction nucleotides: 16. This CDR3 comprises 16 residues. CDR3 loop: CASSSERGPTYGGYTF. DNA for the CDR3: TGTGCCAGCAGCTCCGAGAGGGGGCCCACCTATGGGGGCTACACCTTC.

This clone was observed once. The chain recombines TRBV30 with TRBJ1-1; tentatively, D is TRBD1 (6 bases). CDR3 size: 15 residues. Trimming cost V 0 bases and J 4 bases, with 15 bases left between them. Germline V gene lookup returns CDR1 GTSNPN and CDR2 SVGIG (reference sequence). CDR3 coding DNA: TGTGCCTGGAGTGTAGGCTTCAGGGGCGGCACTGAAGCTTTCTTT. This encodes CAWSVGFRGGTEAFF. Combining the CDR3 with reference TRBV30 and TRBJ1-1 gives the whole variable domain SQTIHQWPATLVQPVGSPLSLECTVEGTSNPNLYWYRQAAGRGLQLLFYSVGIGQISSEVPQNLSASRPQDRQFILSSKKLLLSDSGFYLCAWSVGFRGGTEAFFGQGTRLTVV.

The rearrangement joins TRBV14 to TRBJ2-7; 7 bases map to TRBD1. Germline assignment: CDR1 SGHDN and CDR2 FVKESK. CDR3 length: 13 amino acids. V was clipped by 3 bases and J by 5 bases; unmatched bases: 4. The CDR3 region is CASSHRGGHEQYF. The DNA of the CDR3 is TGTGCCAGCAGCCACCGAGGGGGCCACGAGCAGTACTTC.

The J gene is TRBJ2-4, the V gene TRBV27, with D perhaps TRBD1 (5 bases). The germline CDR1 and CDR2 sequences are MNHEY and SMNVEV (reference sequence). The germline V and J ends were trimmed by 5 bases and 1 base, with 18 bases remaining between them. CDR3 length equals 17 residues. CDR3 region: CASSPSTGDFAKNIQYF. CDR3 in DNA: TGTGCCAGCAGTCCCTCCACAGGCGACTTCGCCAAAAACATTCAGTACTTC.